This T cell receptor beta chain was obtained from a study of blood T cell repertoires in COVID-19 (dated by TCRdb to 2020 to 2022). Some background on the complete study: Samples covering the acute and convalescent phases of COVID-19 were provided by collaborators in the United States, Italy and Spain. The material from the prospective study consisted of cDNA or gDNA derived from T cells, B-cell-depleted T cells, or PBMCs. The dataset comprised deeply sampled blood TCRbeta repertoires from subjects exposed to, actively infected with, or recovered from COVID-19. The repertoires were made available in a free public database intended to serve as a resource for research on the immune response to SARS-CoV-2. Samples were obtained from the ongoing ImmuneRACE study (first 160 participants) and from 950 to 1,500 subjects provided by 6 global collaborators. The sample metadata nearly always contained a de-identified subject ID, COVID-19 status, age in years and sex. HLA class I and class II types, where available, came from metadata supplied by the sample provider rather than from assay-based typing. What the study reported, not specific to this receptor: The quantity of clinical and demographic metadata differed by source and by participant and was supplied without curation.

Inclusive of the bounding cysteine and phenylalanine, the CDR3 is 14 residues long. The read is trimmed to its CDR3 DNA, 42 bases read in frame from base 1. From V the trimming removes 1 base and from J it removes 10 bases, while the gene matches leave 7 bases of the junction unaccounted for. CDR1 is given as LNHNV and CDR2 as YYDKDF, both from the germline V gene (reference sequence). The collaborating institutions used their own protocols to collect whole blood in K2EDTA tubes. For TCRbeta analysis, collaborators shipped samples in one of three forms: frozen whole blood, isolated PBMCs, or DNA extracted from either of those sample types. The immunoSEQ Assay, a bias-controlled multiplex PCR, was used to amplify TCRbeta CDR3 regions from genomic DNA. The original pipeline was this. The number of nucleated cells in each sample was estimated from the amplification of reference gene primers within the assay. Sequence reads were collapsed and filtered to measure the absolute abundance of every unique TCRbeta CDR3 rearrangement. For each sample, productive Simpson clonality was calculated as the square root of Simpson's diversity index over productive rearrangements. Held by TCRdb, this immuneACCESS table contains in-frame sequences only and omits some clones. Under half of the omission traces to an unresolved V gene where checked; the cause of the rest is unknown. V and J calls and clone size are given by that table; D and trimming were obtained from the DNA. Across this sample there are some 200,000 clones, with over 70% seen only once. Less than 7% of the sample comes from the top ten.

Comments on this clone: Its antigen is not yet known. Per-base quality was not reported, and no clone a single base away is much larger than it.

The sample taken for sequencing was peripheral blood. The TCR was taken from a woman in her 70s with acute or convalescent COVID-19. The sequence joins TRBV15 to TRBJ2-1, with TRBD2 identical over 7 junction bases. The CDR3 protein is CATSRGGLGVEQFF. The nucleotide sequence is TGTGCCACCAGCAGAGGAGGACTAGGTGTCGAGCAGTTCTTC.